This T cell receptor beta chain was sequenced in a study of cytomegalovirus exposure and HLA in healthy donors. General study results and limits: TCR sequences were mostly rare, though some public TCRs occurred in many donors. Among the CMV-associated chains, three were confirmed in vitro as specific for CMV antigens. Associated with cytomegalovirus, according to the listing, were some 150 TCR beta chains. The tendency of first-cohort TCR clusters to co-occur in the 120 or so validation repertoires was the finding of a later analysis.

The ends lost 1 base at V and 5 bases at J; junction bases unmatched: 13. The CDR3 totals 20 residues. Germline CDR1 is MGHRA and CDR2 is YSYEKL. This table comes from immunoSEQ multiplex PCR, and its TCRdb copy is limited to in-frame clones, with some not included. The sample has over 110,000 clones, roughly nine tenths seen once; the top ten hold less than 3.5%. Of note for this clone: The antigen is undetermined.

The sample taken for sequencing was PBMCs. This sequence joins TRBV4-1 and TRBJ2-5; 16 bases line up with TRBD2. This clonotype was sampled from a man aged 18 to 30 in good health and CMV-seronegative. The CDR3 coding sequence is TGCGCCAGCAGCCAAGCTTTCCCGGGACTAGCGGGGGGGCGAAGGGAGACCCAGTACTTC. It yields the protein CASSQAFPGLAGGRRETQYF.